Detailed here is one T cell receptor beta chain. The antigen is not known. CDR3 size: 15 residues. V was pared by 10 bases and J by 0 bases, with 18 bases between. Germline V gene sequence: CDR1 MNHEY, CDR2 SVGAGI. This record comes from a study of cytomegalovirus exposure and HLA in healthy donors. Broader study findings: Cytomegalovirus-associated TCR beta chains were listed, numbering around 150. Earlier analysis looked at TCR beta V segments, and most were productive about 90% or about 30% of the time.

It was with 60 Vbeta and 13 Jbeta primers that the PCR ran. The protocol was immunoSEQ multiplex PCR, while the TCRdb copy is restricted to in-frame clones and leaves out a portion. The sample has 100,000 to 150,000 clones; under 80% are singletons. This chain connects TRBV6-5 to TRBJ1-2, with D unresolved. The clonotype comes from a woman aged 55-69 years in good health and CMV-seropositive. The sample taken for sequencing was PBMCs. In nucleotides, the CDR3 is TGTGCCACCCACGAGGAGTACGGAACTAACTATGGCTACACCTTC. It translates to CATHEEYGTNYGYTF.